Listed here are 20 T cell receptor beta chains from one sample, sequenced in a study of immune reconstitution after stem cell transplant in scleroderma. Via MiXCR, TCRdb re-called the RT-PCR reads, giving one row per CDR3 protein. The data hold around 5,600 distinct CDR3 sequences, with 6.5% to 10% observed a single time. This specimen was collected before or after autologous hematopoietic stem cell transplantation (not recorded which). The receptors here all came from a male donor with systemic sclerosis.

By share, this clonotype ranks as medium-sized. The rearrangement uses TRBV7-2 and TRBJ2-7, with D uncertain. The CDR3 length is 14 residues. Germline V gene sequence: CDR1 SGHTA, CDR2 FQGNSA. V was cut by 5 bases and J by 0 bases, with 11 bases left in between. In nucleotides, the CDR3 is TGTGCCAGCAGCCCAGGTGGTATCTCCTACGAGCAGTACTTC. This gives the protein CASSPGGISYEQYF.

This clonotype was seen a handful of times. The V gene is TRBV20-1, the J gene TRBJ1-5; D is uncertain. The CDR3 sequence is 14 residues long. Trimming removed 1 base at V and 7 bases at J, with 14 bases between. Germline values: CDR1 DFQATT, CDR2 SNEGSKA (reference sequence). The CDR3 loop is CSARAGSGNQPQHF. The CDR3 bases are TGCAGTGCTAGAGCGGGCTCGGGTAACCAGCCCCAGCATTTT.

Judged by abundance, this clonotype is medium-sized. The chain links TRBV20-1 to TRBJ2-3, with 11 bases aligning to TRBD2. The CDR3 has 17 amino acids. Germline V gene lookup returns CDR1 DFQATT and CDR2 SNEGSKA (reference sequence). Trimming removed 1 base from V and 0 bases from J; junction bases left unmatched: 6. CDR3 residues: CSARVLAGDLSTDTQYF. CDR3 nucleotides: TGCAGTGCTAGAGTACTAGCGGGGGATCTGAGCACAGATACGCAGTATTTT.

This rearrangement joins TRBV30 to TRBJ2-1; D uncertain. Between the trimmed V and J ends, which lost 5 bases and 7 bases, there was a span of 9 bases. CDR1 and CDR2 (germline): GTSNPN, SVGIG (reference sequence). This CDR3 is 11 amino acids long. The CDR3 loop reads CAWQGWNEQFF. DNA for the CDR3: TGTGCCTGGCAAGGGTGGAATGAGCAGTTCTTC.

In its sample, this clonotype is medium-sized. This rearrangement joins TRBV5-1 to TRBJ2-3, with 7 bases aligning to TRBD1. CDR1 SGHRS and CDR2 YFSETQ come from the germline V gene. V was clipped by 4 bases and J by 1 base; unmatched bases: 3. The length of the CDR3 is 14 residues. CDR3 in DNA: TGCGCCAGCAGCCAAGGACAGGGCACAGATACGCAGTATTTT. Protein product: CASSQGQGTDTQYF.

The chain carries TRBV5-1 and TRBJ2-3; 14 nucleotides match TRBD2. Germline trimming cut 4 bases from V and 6 bases from J; bases unmatched to any gene: 4. This CDR3 region has 15 residues. The germline CDR1 and CDR2 sequences are SGHRS and YFSETQ. CDR3 bases: TGCGCCAGCAGCCCGGGACTAGCGGGAGCTGATACGCAGTATTTT. Protein: CASSPGLAGADTQYF.

This clonotype was found a few times. The chain employs TRBV5-1 and TRBJ2-3; TRBD2 agrees at 11 bases. Germline V gene lookup returns CDR1 SGHRS and CDR2 YFSETQ. CDR3 length equals 15 residues. With V trimmed by 6 bases and J by 5 bases, 8 bases remained unmatched. In DNA form, the CDR3 reads TGCGCCAGCACACTAGCGGGAGAAGTGGGAGATACGCAGTATTTT. As protein: CASTLAGEVGDTQYF.

This clonotype showed up just a few times. This CDR3 reads CSARGAGNTEAFF. For the CDR3, the DNA is TGCAGTGCTAGAGGGGCGGGAAACACTGAAGCTTTCTTT. The V and J genes are TRBV20-1 and TRBJ1-1; D uncertain. Germline CDR1 and CDR2: DFQATT and SNEGSKA (reference sequence). The CDR3 spans 13 residues. V gave up 1 base and J gave up 2 bases, with 8 bases separating them.

In its sample, this clonotype is medium-sized. The gene calls are TRBV3-1 and TRBJ1-4; D is unresolved. The V gene's germline CDR1 is LGHDT and CDR2 YNNKEL (reference sequence). The germline V and J ends were trimmed by 1 base and 7 bases, with 10 bases remaining between them. The CDR3 loop spans 14 amino acids. Here the CDR3 DNA reads TGTGCCAGCAGCCAAGGACAAATTGGTGAAAAACTGTTTTTT. This sequence encodes CASSQGQIGEKLFF.

This clonotype qualifies as medium-sized. This sequence joins TRBV28 and TRBJ1-1; tentative D call: TRBD1 (5 bases). V was clipped by 10 bases and J by 1 base, with 10 bases between them. CDR3 size: 12 residues. Germline-derived CDR1 and CDR2 are MDHEN and SYDVKM. The CDR3 region is CATIGQNTEAFF. The CDR3 bases are TGTGCCACCATTGGACAGAACACTGAAGCTTTCTTT.

This sequence joins TRBV12-3 or TRBV12-4 and TRBJ2-1; TRBD2 matches 13 bases. This CDR3 is built from 18 residues. The trim removed 6 bases at V and 1 base at J, leaving 9 bases unmatched. The CDR3 protein is CASSRKGLAGWSYNEQFF. The CDR3 DNA follows: TGTGCCAGCAGCCGGAAGGGACTAGCGGGATGGTCCTACAATGAGCAGTTCTTC.

This clonotype occurred a few times. This sequence joins TRBV11-1 and TRBJ2-2, with TRBD1 matching 9 bases. V dropped 0 bases and J dropped 3; count of bases not matched to a gene: 8. The CDR3 is 18 amino acids. The germline gives CDR1 SGHAT, CDR2 FQDESV (reference sequence). The CDR3, as DNA: TGTGCCAGCAGCTTAGCGCCAACAGGGGGCCGGTACACCGGGGAGCTGTTTTTT. It encodes CASSLAPTGGRYTGELFF.

By sample fraction, this clonotype is medium-sized. The chain couples TRBV5-1 to TRBJ1-3, with D perhaps TRBD1 (6 bases). The V gene lost 4 bases and the J gene lost 0 bases, with 11 bases spanning the gap. CDR1 and CDR2 (germline): SGHRS, YFSETQ. This CDR3 region has 15 residues. CDR3 amino acids: CASSPRDTSGNTIYF. CDR3 DNA: TGCGCCAGCAGCCCCCGGGACACCTCTGGAAACACCATATATTTT.

By share, this clonotype counts as medium-sized. The V and J genes are TRBV6-1 and TRBJ1-2; D gene unclear. This CDR3 contains 13 residues. V gave up 5 bases and J gave up 3 bases, with 10 bases separating them. Germline-derived CDR1 and CDR2 are MNHNS and SASEGT. CDR3 protein: CASSFQADYGYTF. CDR3 coding DNA: TGTGCCAGCAGTTTCCAGGCCGACTATGGCTACACCTTC.

This clonotype has only a few counts. The rearrangement uses TRBV11-2 and TRBJ2-7; 7 bases fit TRBD2. CDR3 length: 15 amino acids. Germline lookup yields CDR1 SGHAT and CDR2 FQNNGV. V trimming: 3 bases; J trimming: 8 bases; junction bases outside the gene matches: 13. The CDR3 loop is CASSFHGLDPFKQYF. The CDR3 DNA sequence: TGTGCCAGCAGCTTCCATGGACTAGATCCTTTTAAGCAGTACTTC.

Details on this clonotype: A read error may explain this, as a much larger clone is one base away. The V call is TRBV7-9, the J call TRBJ1-3; TRBD1 is a possible D gene (6 bases). Trimming took 2 bases from V and 0 from J, leaving 11 bases between them. The CDR3 consists of 16 residues. Germline assignment: CDR1 SEHNR and CDR2 FQNEAQ (reference sequence). CDR3 loop: CASSLMGGHSGNTIYF. The CDR3 DNA sequence: TGTGCCAGCAGCTTAATGGGGGGCCACTCTGGAAACACCATATATTTT.

The chain employs TRBV5-1 and TRBJ2-5; D not certain. The CDR3 spans 12 residues. Germline V gene data show CDR1 as SGHRS and CDR2 as YFSETQ. V was cut by 3 bases and J by 0 bases, with 3 bases left in between. CDR3 loop: CASSSYQETQYF. As DNA, the CDR3 is TGCGCCAGCAGCTCGTACCAAGAGACCCAGTACTTC.

There are a few counts of this clonotype. The chain combines TRBV7-8 with TRBJ2-1, with D uncertain. Per the germline V gene, CDR1 is SGHVS and CDR2 is FQNEAQ. The CDR3 has 14 residues. The V end was cut by 0 bases, the J end by 6 bases, with 9 bases between. Here the CDR3 reads CASSLAVTLNEQFF. DNA of the CDR3: TGTGCCAGCAGCTTAGCGGTTACTCTCAATGAGCAGTTCTTC.

With regard to this clonotype: A much larger clone differs by one base, so this may be a read error. The rearrangement links TRBV20-1 to TRBJ2-3, with 8 bases aligning to TRBD2. CDR3 length: 13 residues. Germline assignment: CDR1 DFQATT and CDR2 SNEGSKA (reference sequence). Losses at the gene ends were 4 bases for V and 4 bases for J; bases not matched to a gene: 4. The chain's CDR3 is CSATGGIADTQYF. CDR3 sequence (DNA): TGCAGTGCTACGGGGGGGATCGCAGATACGCAGTATTTT.

This clonotype was counted a few times. The chain joins TRBV27 to TRBJ2-7, with D perhaps matching TRBD1 (5 bases). Looked up from germline, CDR1 is MNHEY and CDR2 is SMNVEV (reference sequence). V lost 8 bases, J lost 2 bases, and 13 bases lay in between. CDR3 size: 13 residues. CDR3 coding DNA: TGTGCCAGCCGACAAGGGGAACCCTACGAGCAGTACTTC. Its protein product is CASRQGEPYEQYF.